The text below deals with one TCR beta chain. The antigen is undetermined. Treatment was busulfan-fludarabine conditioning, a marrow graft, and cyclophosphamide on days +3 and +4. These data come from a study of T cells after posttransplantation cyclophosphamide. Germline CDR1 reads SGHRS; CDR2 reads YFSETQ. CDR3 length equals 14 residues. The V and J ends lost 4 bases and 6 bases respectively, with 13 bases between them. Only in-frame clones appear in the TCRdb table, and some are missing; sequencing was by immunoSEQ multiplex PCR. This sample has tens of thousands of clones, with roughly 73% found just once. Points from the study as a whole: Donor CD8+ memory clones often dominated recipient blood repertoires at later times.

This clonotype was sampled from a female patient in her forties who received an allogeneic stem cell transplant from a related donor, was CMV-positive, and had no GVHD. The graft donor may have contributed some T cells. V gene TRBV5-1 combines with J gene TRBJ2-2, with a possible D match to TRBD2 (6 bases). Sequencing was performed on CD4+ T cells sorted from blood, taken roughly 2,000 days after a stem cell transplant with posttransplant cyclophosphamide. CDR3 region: CASSRRDFPGELFF. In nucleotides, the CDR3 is TGCGCCAGCAGCCGCAGGGACTTCCCCGGGGAGCTGTTTTTT.